This T cell receptor (beta chain) was sequenced for a study of blood T cells in healthy people across ages. Study-wide results and caveats: Using unsorted PBMCs precluded a conclusive naive versus antigen-experienced comparison. Roughly linear declines in TCR beta diversity per million T cells occurred with age.

This clonotype was counted only a few times. Its antigen is not identified. Through a sample-barcoded 5' primer and a J-beta primer mix, a second PCR was run for roughly 6 to 12 cycles. A tag from a template-switch adaptor with 12 random nucleotides marked each cDNA molecule. Each single sample gave us at least 2.5 million CDR3-containing paired-end reads. TCRdb ran MiXCR on the 5' RACE reads and lists one entry per CDR3 protein. Here the sample spans some 1.6 million distinct CDR3 sequences, about 31% being singletons. What was sequenced was blood. This TCR was recovered from a woman aged 25 to 39 in good health.

The CDR3 region has the DNA TGTGCCAGCAGGCAACACGCCGGGACTCCACTCTACGAGCAGTACTTC. It codes for CASRQHAGTPLYEQYF. The chain joins TRBV27 to TRBJ2-7, with D maybe TRBD2 (6 bases). Germline CDR1 and CDR2: MNHEY and SMNVEV (reference sequence). V lost 6 bases and J lost 3, with 21 bases in between. This CDR3 is 16 amino acids long.